These 24 T cell receptor beta chains were sequenced from one sample in a study of regulatory T cells in long-lasting Graves disease. Indicated time point: persistent/refractory GD, antithyroid drugs over 5 years with positive TRAb. Extracted RNA from PBMCs served as the source of the TCR library. Sequencing libraries for TCR beta were prepared with iRepertoire HTBI primers and Arm-PCR of CDR3 regions. TCRdb analysed the multiplex PCR reads with MiXCR anew, one entry per CDR3 protein. The sample includes about 420,000 distinct CDR3 sequences, around 20% of them seen just once. The source was peripheral blood mononuclear cells (PBMCs), collected when the disease was refractory, from a patient treated with antithyroid drugs. All receptors come from a female donor with Graves disease.

This clonotype has a count of ten or more. The chain couples TRBV28 to TRBJ1-2; tentative D call: TRBD1 (5 bases). The CDR3 has 11 residues. Germline V CDR1 and CDR2: MDHEN, SYDVKM. V was trimmed by 6 bases and J by 13 bases, leaving 15 bases between them. The CDR3 protein is CASRSTSGTTF. The CDR3 DNA reads as TGTGCCAGCAGATCGACCTCCGGGACCACCTTC.

This clonotype was detected ten times or more. V usage is TRBV7-8 and J usage is TRBJ1-5; perhaps TRBD1 as D (6 bases). Per germline, CDR1 SGHVS and CDR2 FQNEAQ. Deletions cut 8 bases from V and 1 base from J, with 9 bases between. This CDR3 is built from 13 residues. The CDR3 reads CASCQGSNQPQHF. CDR3 nucleotides: TGTGCCAGCTGCCAGGGGAGCAATCAGCCCCAGCATTTT.

This clonotype appeared a single time. The J gene is TRBJ1-2, the V gene TRBV29-1, with a tentative D call TRBD1 (6 bases). This CDR3 has 13 residues. The V gene lost 0 bases and the J gene lost 3 bases, with 8 bases spanning the gap. Germline V gene data show CDR1 as SQVTM and CDR2 as ANQGSEA. The chain's CDR3 is CSVEEEGDYGYTF. The DNA of the CDR3 is TGCAGCGTTGAAGAAGAGGGGGACTATGGCTACACCTTC. Together with reference TRBV29-1 and TRBJ1-2, the CDR3 gives the full variable domain: SAVISQKPSRDICQRGTSLTIQCQVDSQVTMMFWYRQQPGQSLTLIATANQGSEATYESGFVIDKFPISRPNLTFSTLTVSNMSPEDSSIYLCSVEEEGDYGYTFGSGTRLTVV.

The chain combines TRBV27 with TRBJ1-2; 11 positions agree with TRBD1. This CDR3 spans 15 amino acids. The junction had 10 bases not matched to a gene; V was cut back by 5 bases and J by 8 bases. CDR1 and CDR2 (germline): MNHEY, SMNVEV (reference sequence). For the CDR3, the DNA is TGTGCCAGCAGTCCAGTGGGACAGGGGGAGATGGGCTACACCTTC. It encodes CASSPVGQGEMGYTF.

The chain has TRBV20-1 and TRBJ1-1; D not resolved. CDR3 size: 13 residues. Trimming took off 3 bases at V and 2 bases at J, with 10 bases between the two ends. Germline V gives CDR1 DFQATT, CDR2 SNEGSKA (reference sequence). The CDR3 coding sequence is TGCAGTGCTAGCGACACAAGAAACACTGAAGCTTTCTTT. Amino acid sequence: CSASDTRNTEAFF.

This clonotype was seen repeatedly, ten times or more. The chain links TRBV6-2 or TRBV6-3 to TRBJ2-5, with 9 nucleotides matching TRBD1. J gave up 2 bases and V 6 bases, and 4 bases lay outside the gene matches. CDR3 length: 14 amino acids. Germline loops: CDR1 MNHEY, CDR2 SVGEGT. As DNA, the CDR3 is TGTGCCAGCAGCGGGGGACAGGGACAAGAGACCCAGTACTTC. It encodes CASSGGQGQETQYF.

The V call is TRBV5-6, the J call TRBJ1-5; no firm D call. The germline CDR1 and CDR2 sequences are SGHDT and YYEEEE. The V and J ends lost 4 bases and 7 bases respectively, with 12 bases between them. The CDR3 loop spans 13 amino acids. The CDR3 sequence: CASSPGRGQPQHF. In DNA, the CDR3 is TGTGCCAGCAGCCCCGGCAGAGGGCAGCCCCAGCATTTT.

There are many counts of this clonotype. V is TRBV28 and J is TRBJ1-1; 11 bases fit TRBD1. Germline V gives CDR1 MDHEN, CDR2 SYDVKM. This CDR3 region has 15 residues. J gave up 4 bases and V 6 bases, and 7 bases lay outside the gene matches. The CDR3 protein is CASSMAGTGGTEAFF. CDR3 sequence (DNA): TGTGCCAGCAGCATGGCTGGGACAGGGGGCACTGAAGCTTTCTTT.

This clonotype was seen ten or more times. The gene calls are TRBV7-3 and TRBJ1-6; D gene ambiguous. The CDR3 extends over 13 amino acids. Germline V lookup: CDR1 SGHTA, CDR2 FQGTGA. V lost 5 bases and J lost 6, with 8 bases in between. CDR3 amino acids: CASSRLTNSPLHF. CDR3 bases: TGTGCCAGCAGCCGGTTGACTAATTCACCCCTCCACTTT.

There are many counts of this clonotype. The chain couples TRBV20-1 to TRBJ1-2, with D maybe TRBD1 (6 bases). The germline gives CDR1 DFQATT, CDR2 SNEGSKA (reference sequence). Trimming left V 1 base short and J 4 bases short, with 10 bases between. The CDR3 loop spans 13 amino acids. The CDR3 coding sequence is TGCAGTGCTAGAGTTGAGACAGGCTATGGCTACACCTTC. Translated: CSARVETGYGYTF.

This chain joins TRBV5-1 and TRBJ2-7; 7 bases agree with TRBD2. The length of the CDR3 is 14 residues. Trimming took 1 base from V and 4 from J; bases not matched to a gene: 5. Germline-derived CDR1 and CDR2 are SGHRS and YFSETQ. This chain's CDR3 is CASSLISGIYEQYF. As DNA, the CDR3 is TGCGCCAGCAGCTTGATCAGCGGGATTTACGAGCAGTACTTC.

The V call is TRBV7-9, the J call TRBJ1-4, with unresolved D. The V and J ends lost 0 bases and 0 bases respectively, with 5 bases between them. This CDR3 has 15 amino acids. Per germline, CDR1 SEHNR and CDR2 FQNEAQ (reference sequence). The CDR3 DNA reads as TGTGCCAGCAGCTTAGCTGAAGCAACTAATGAAAAACTGTTTTTT. It translates to CASSLAEATNEKLFF.

This clonotype showed up many times. The rearrangement links TRBV20-1 to TRBJ1-2, with TRBD1 identical over 12 bases. Germline V gene sequence: CDR1 DFQATT, CDR2 SNEGSKA (reference sequence). The CDR3 loop spans 15 amino acids. V lost 3 bases and J lost 8; bases outside the gene matches: 10. The CDR3 region is CSARPPGQGAGGYTF. The DNA for the CDR3 is TGCAGTGCTAGGCCTCCGGGACAGGGGGCGGGGGGCTACACCTTC.

J is TRBJ1-4 and V is TRBV19; D call uncertain. The CDR3 consists of 13 residues. The V end was cut by 10 bases, the J end by 2 bases, with 11 bases between. The germline V gene encodes CDR1 LNHDA and CDR2 SQIVND (reference sequence). The CDR3 sequence: CATREWTNEKLFF. In DNA, the CDR3 is TGTGCCACCCGGGAGTGGACTAATGAAAAACTGTTTTTT.

This clonotype has more than one count but fewer than ten. This chain uses TRBV7-3 with TRBJ2-2; 7 nucleotides line up with TRBD2. Germline CDR1 is SGHTA and CDR2 is FQGTGA. This CDR3 comprises 20 residues. The ends lost 6 bases at V and 0 bases at J; junction bases unmatched: 19. CDR3 in DNA: TGTGCCAGCAGTTTCAACCTGGACATTTTACTAGCGCCGAACACCGGGGAGCTGTTTTTT. It encodes CASSFNLDILLAPNTGELFF.

A single count supports this clonotype. The chain joins TRBV7-9 to TRBJ2-7; possibly TRBD1 for D (7 bases). CDR1 and CDR2 from the germline V gene are SEHNR and FQNEAQ (reference sequence). Trimming removed 8 bases at V and 2 bases at J, with 13 bases between. The length of the CDR3 is 13 residues. The CDR3: CASQGGGAYEQYF. Here the CDR3 DNA reads TGTGCCAGCCAGGGGGGAGGAGCCTACGAGCAGTACTTC.

This clonotype was detected ten times or more. The chain uses TRBV11-2 and TRBJ1-4; D is ambiguous. CDR3 length: 16 residues. Trimming took 1 base from V and 0 from J, leaving 9 bases between them. CDR1 SGHAT and CDR2 FQNNGV come from the germline V gene. The CDR3: CASSLGRVATNEKLFF. As DNA, the CDR3 is TGTGCCAGCAGCTTAGGACGGGTTGCAACTAATGAAAAACTGTTTTTT.

This clonotype was counted between two and nine times. The chain carries TRBV12-3 or TRBV12-4 and TRBJ1-2; D is unclear. The V end was cut by 3 bases, the J end by 6 bases, with 14 bases between. The CDR3 covers 14 residues. The DNA for the CDR3 is TGTGCCAGCAGTTTGGGGTACGGGAATAATGGCTACACCTTC. The encoded protein is CASSLGYGNNGYTF.

The chain recombines TRBV12-3 or TRBV12-4 with TRBJ2-7; perhaps TRBD1 as D (5 bases). Trimming stripped 2 bases from V and 3 bases from J, with 11 bases between. The CDR3 runs 14 residues. The CDR3 reads CASSLYGQIYEQYF. CDR3 bases: TGTGCCAGCAGTTTATACGGACAAATCTACGAGCAGTACTTC.

This sequence joins TRBV9 and TRBJ1-1; no reliable D call. CDR3 length equals 15 residues. CDR1 is SGDLS, CDR2 YYNGEE, per germline. The germline V and J ends were trimmed by 3 bases and 0 bases, with 12 bases remaining between them. In nucleotides, the CDR3 is TGTGCCAGCAGCGGTAGCGCAGGCTTGAACACTGAAGCTTTCTTT. Protein: CASSGSAGLNTEAFF.

As for this clonotype: This may arise from a read error, as a much more abundant clone is one base away. The chain carries TRBV5-5 and TRBJ2-7; D may be TRBD1 (5 bases). The germline CDR1 and CDR2 sequences are SGHKS and YYEKEE (reference sequence). The V end lost 0 bases, the J end lost 5 bases, and 12 bases lay between the germline ends. CDR3 size: 14 residues. The CDR3 DNA sequence: TGTGCCAGCAGCTTGGCCAGGGTAGTCCACGAGCAGTACTTC. It yields the protein CASSLARVVHEQYF.

This clonotype came up a few times. The V call is TRBV20-1, the J call TRBJ1-1; D is uncertain. The ends were cut back, 1 base at V and 0 bases at J, with 9 bases in the middle. Germline values: CDR1 DFQATT, CDR2 SNEGSKA (reference sequence). This CDR3 has 14 residues. CDR3 residues: CSARVAAMNTEAFF. CDR3 bases: TGCAGTGCTAGAGTTGCGGCGATGAACACTGAAGCTTTCTTT.

The chain joins TRBV5-1 to TRBJ1-2; 11 positions agree with TRBD1. CDR1 and CDR2 (germline): SGHRS, YFSETQ. The ends lost 4 bases at V and 5 bases at J; junction bases unmatched: 10. There are 16 residues in the CDR3. The CDR3 nucleotides are TGCGCCAGCAGCACCCGGGACAGGGGGAATGGGTATGGCTACACCTTC. It specifies CASSTRDRGNGYGYTF.

This clonotype was seen many times. V gene TRBV5-1 combines with J gene TRBJ1-1; D is unclear. The ends were cut back, 7 bases at V and 3 bases at J, with 13 bases in the middle. Germline V gene sequence: CDR1 SGHRS, CDR2 YFSETQ. This CDR3 comprises 13 residues. The CDR3 loop reads CASQLGRDTEAFF. The CDR3 DNA is TGCGCCAGCCAGCTAGGGAGGGACACTGAAGCTTTCTTT.